The clone carrying this T cell receptor (beta chain) was seen a few times. TCR beta CDR3 regions were amplified from RNA. In the first-round RT-PCR of the TCR CDR3, the HTBI primer set was used. MiXCR, run by TCRdb on the multiplex PCR reads, gives a single entry per CDR3 protein. The sample includes about 710,000 distinct CDR3 sequences, around 15% of them seen just once. This CDR3 contains 16 residues. The germline V gene has CDR1 SQVTM and CDR2 ANQGSEA. J gave up 4 bases and V 3 bases, and 10 bases lay outside the gene matches. The data belong to a study of T cells in Graves' hyperthyroidism and ophthalmopathy.

The source of this sequence is a young man with Graves' hyperthyroidism. The sequenced sample consisted of blood. The chain carries TRBV29-1 and TRBJ2-2; 8 nucleotides agree with TRBD1. The CDR3 loop is CSVEGQTGVGTGELFF. The CDR3 DNA reads TGCAGCGTTGAGGGGCAGACAGGGGTGGGCACCGGGGAGCTGTTTTTT.